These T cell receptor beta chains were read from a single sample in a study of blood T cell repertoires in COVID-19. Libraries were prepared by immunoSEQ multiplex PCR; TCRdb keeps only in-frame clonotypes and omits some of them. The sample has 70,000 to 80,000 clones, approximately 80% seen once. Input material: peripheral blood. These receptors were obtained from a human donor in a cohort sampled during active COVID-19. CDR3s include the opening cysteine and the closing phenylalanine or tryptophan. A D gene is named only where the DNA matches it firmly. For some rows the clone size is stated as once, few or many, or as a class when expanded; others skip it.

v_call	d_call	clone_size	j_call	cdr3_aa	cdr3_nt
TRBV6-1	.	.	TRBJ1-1	CASSVVSGWGGLGAFF	TGTGCCAGCAGTGTCGTCTCCGGGTGGGGCGGTCTCGGAGCTTTCTTT
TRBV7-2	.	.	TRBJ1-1	CASRPSGSLNTEAFF	TGTGCCAGCAGACCATCCGGGAGTCTAAACACTGAAGCTTTCTTT
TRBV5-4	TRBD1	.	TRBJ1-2	CASSLPGQGNYGYTF	TGTGCCAGCAGCCTCCCGGGACAGGGGAACTATGGCTACACCTTC
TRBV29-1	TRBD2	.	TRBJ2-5	CSVGTSGSGSLGETQYF	TGCAGCGTGGGGACTAGCGGGAGCGGTAGTTTGGGAGAGACCCAGTACTTC
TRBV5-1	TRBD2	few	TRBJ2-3	CASSPGLGDTQYF	TGCGCCAGCTCGCCGGGACTAGGGGATACGCAGTATTTT
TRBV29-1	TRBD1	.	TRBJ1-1	CSTDRGHTEAFF	TGCAGCACGGACAGGGGGCACACTGAAGCTTTCTTT
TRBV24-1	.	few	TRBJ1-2	CATSDGRDTLHGYTF	TGTGCCACCAGTGATGGCCGGGACACATTACATGGCTACACCTTC
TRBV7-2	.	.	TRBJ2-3	CASSLTDTSTDTQYF	TGTGCCAGCAGCTTAACAGACACTAGCACAGATACGCAGTATTTT
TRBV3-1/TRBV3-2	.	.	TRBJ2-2	CASSQGRGGELFF	TGTGCCAGCAGCCAAGGGAGAGGCGGGGAGCTGTTTTTT
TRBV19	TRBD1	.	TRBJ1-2	CASSIDFGTGGYTF	TGTGCCAGTAGTATAGACTTCGGGACAGGCGGCTACACCTTC
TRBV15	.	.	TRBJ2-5	CATSAQGETQYF	TGTGCCACCAGCGCCCAGGGGGAGACCCAGTACTTC
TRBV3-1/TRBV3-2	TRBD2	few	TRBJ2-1	CASSRDRTSETYNEQFF	TGTGCCAGCAGCCGAGACAGGACTAGCGAAACTTACAATGAGCAGTTCTTC
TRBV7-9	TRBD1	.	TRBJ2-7	CASSSRGWTGTYEQYF	TGTGCCAGCAGCTCCCGGGGATGGACAGGGACCTACGAGCAGTACTTC